These T cell receptor beta chains were read from a single sample in a study of control samples from healthy donors and cancer patients. Sequencing was performed with immunoSEQ multiplex PCR; in TCRdb, only in-frame clones are kept and a portion is missing. The sample carries approximately 100,000 clones, approximately 92% recorded once. The specimen was blood. All receptors come from a human donor in good health. The donor label of this sample is uncertain. Each CDR3 is given with its conserved first and last residue. D genes are given only for firm matches. Only part of the rows carry a size: once, few, many, or a class if the clone is expanded.

clone_size,j_call,d_call,v_call,cdr3_nt,cdr3_aa
once,TRBJ1-2,.,TRBV10-3,TGTGCCATCAGACCCCAGGGTTACGACCATGGCTACACCTTC,CAIRPQGYDHGYTF
few,TRBJ2-3,.,TRBV6-4,TGTGCCAGCAGTGCAACCGGGGGTGAAGATACGCAGTATTTT,CASSATGGEDTQYF
.,TRBJ1-2,.,TRBV28,TGTGTAAGTGCGGCCGACTATGGCTACACCTTC,CVSAADYGYTF
.,TRBJ2-7,TRBD2,TRBV28,TGTGCCAGCAGTTCCCTCGGGGGGGCGGGGAAACCCTACGAGCAGTACTTC,CASSSLGGAGKPYEQYF
.,TRBJ2-5,.,TRBV29-1,TGCAGCGTTGCCGGACTCGGGGTAACCCAAGAGACCCAGTACTTC,CSVAGLGVTQETQYF
.,TRBJ1-1,TRBD1,TRBV12-5,TGTGCTAGTGGTTTGTCAGCCGGACAGGGGAACACTGAAGCTTTCTTT,CASGLSAGQGNTEAFF
.,TRBJ2-6,.,TRBV19,TGTGCCAGTACCAAGACTGGGTCTGGGGCCAACGTCCTGACTTTC,CASTKTGSGANVLTF
.,TRBJ2-3,.,TRBV5-6,TGTGCCAGCAGCTTGGTCCCTAGCTCTGGAGATACGCAGTATTTT,CASSLVPSSGDTQYF
.,TRBJ2-2,.,TRBV5-1,TGCGCCAGCAGCTCTCTCGGGAACACCGGGGAGCTGTTTTTT,CASSSLGNTGELFF
.,TRBJ2-7,TRBD1,TRBV24-1,TGTGCCACCAGTGACCCCCGGGACAGCGCCTACGAGCAGTACTTC,CATSDPRDSAYEQYF
.,TRBJ1-5,.,TRBV15,TGTGCCACCAGCAGAGAAATCAGTGACTACCATCAGCCCCAGCATTTT,CATSREISDYHQPQHF
.,TRBJ2-2,.,TRBV6-5,TGTGCCAGCAGATCGGACGGGGGCACCGGGGAGCTGTTTTTT,CASRSDGGTGELFF
few,TRBJ2-5,.,TRBV3-1/TRBV3-2,TGTGCCAGCAGCCAAGAGGGCTACAAAGAGACCCAGTACTTC,CASSQEGYKETQYF
.,TRBJ2-3,.,TRBV18,TGTGCCAGCTCGGACACAGATACGCAGTATTTT,CASSDTDTQYF
.,TRBJ1-2,.,TRBV5-4,TGTGCCAGCAGCGGACTGGGGTTCTATGGCTACACCTTC,CASSGLGFYGYTF
.,TRBJ1-6,.,TRBV9,TGCGCCAGCAGCGTAGACCTGGATTCACCCCTCCACTTT,CASSVDLDSPLHF
once,TRBJ1-2,.,TRBV19,TGTGCCAGTAGTATCGCAGGGACGAACTATGGCTACACCTTC,CASSIAGTNYGYTF
.,TRBJ2-1,TRBD2,TRBV9,TGTGCCAGCAGCGTAAGAAGCGGGGGGTCCCAATACAATGAGCAGTTCTTC,CASSVRSGGSQYNEQFF
.,TRBJ1-3,.,TRBV4-3,TGCGCCAGCAGCCAAGATTCGGCACGGCTCTCTGGAAACACCATATATTTT,CASSQDSARLSGNTIYF
.,TRBJ1-2,.,TRBV6-6,TGTGCCAGCAGTTACGTACAGGGAAATACTAACTATGGCTACACCTTC,CASSYVQGNTNYGYTF
.,TRBJ2-1,TRBD2,TRBV2,TGTGCCAGCAGATCGGGACTAGCGGGGCCCAATGAGCAGTTCTTC,CASRSGLAGPNEQFF
.,TRBJ1-1,.,TRBV6-5,TGTGCCAGCGTTTTGGCGTGGAGCACTGAAGCTTTCTTT,CASVLAWSTEAFF
few,TRBJ1-6,.,TRBV4-3,TGCGCCAGCAGCCAAGATCTTCGGACAGCCAATTCACCCCTCCACTTT,CASSQDLRTANSPLHF
once,TRBJ2-3,TRBD2,TRBV9,TGTGCCAGCAGCGGTTTGCTCGGGGGGACAGATACGCAGTATTTT,CASSGLLGGTDTQYF
.,TRBJ2-5,.,TRBV9,TGTGCCAGCAGCGTAGGGGGGTTTACGAAACAAGAGACCCAGTACTTC,CASSVGGFTKQETQYF
.,TRBJ1-2,.,TRBV5-5,TGTGCCAGCAGCTTGGGACAGTATGGCTACACCTTC,CASSLGQYGYTF
.,TRBJ2-5,.,TRBV6-1,TGTGCCAGCAGTGAAGCTGAAGAGACCCAGTACTTC,CASSEAEETQYF
.,TRBJ1-2,.,TRBV7-9,TGTGCCAGCAGCCGAGGGGCAGGGGAAGACGGCTACACCTTC,CASSRGAGEDGYTF
few,TRBJ1-1,.,TRBV10-3,TGTGCCATCGCCGGACAGACTATGAACACTGAAGCTTTCTTT,CAIAGQTMNTEAFF
.,TRBJ2-1,.,TRBV5-4,TGTGCCAGCAGCTTAGCCCAGGGCTCCCATGAGCAGTTCTTC,CASSLAQGSHEQFF
.,TRBJ2-3,TRBD2,TRBV5-1,TGCGCCAGCAGCCGCGGCACGACTAGCGGATACACAGATACGCAGTATTTT,CASSRGTTSGYTDTQYF
.,TRBJ1-5,TRBD1,TRBV2,TGTGCCAGCAGTGAACCGACAGGGAGACAGCCCCAGCATTTT,CASSEPTGRQPQHF
.,TRBJ1-6,.,TRBV18,TGTGCCAGCTCACCGAGGGGGAATTCACCCCTCCACTTT,CASSPRGNSPLHF
.,TRBJ2-3,.,TRBV5-1,TGCGCCAGCAGCCAGGAAGGGACCAGCACAGATACGCAGTATTTT,CASSQEGTSTDTQYF
.,TRBJ2-3,.,TRBV25-1,TGTGCCAGCAGTGAATATGGCCCGGCAGGGGATACGTATTTT,CASSEYGPAGDTYF
.,TRBJ2-3,.,TRBV21-1,TGTGCCAGCAGTAGACAAACCTTTACAGATACGCAGTATTTT,CASSRQTFTDTQYF
.,TRBJ1-1,.,TRBV7-2,TGTGCCAGCAGCTCTTCGCCCGGGGGGGGAACGACTGAAGCTTTCTTT,CASSSSPGGGTTEAFF
few,TRBJ2-7,TRBD1,TRBV6-5,TGTGCCAGCGGGACAGGGGGCTCCCGCTCCTACGAGCAGTACTTC,CASGTGGSRSYEQYF
.,TRBJ1-5,TRBD1,TRBV12-5,TGTGCTAGTGGTTTGGGGACAGGGAGTCAGCCCCAGCATTTT,CASGLGTGSQPQHF
few,TRBJ1-5,.,TRBV3-1/TRBV3-2,TGTGCCAGCAGCCAAGGTTACGGCAGGACAAACCTTAGCAATCAGCCCCAGCATTTT,CASSQGYGRTNLSNQPQHF